The rows below give T cell receptor beta chains drawn from one sample of a study of T-cell reconstitution after alpha-beta-depleted transplantation in children. TCRdb reprocessed the PCR reads with MiXCR, giving one entry per CDR3 protein. Here the sample spans about 420,000 distinct CDR3 sequences, 15% to 20% being singletons. The specimen comprised PBMCs, mostly from graft donor cells, sampled 360 days after TCRalphabeta/CD19-depleted stem cell transplant. Receptors originate from a boy less than two years old who had a stem cell transplant for Wiskott-Aldrich syndrome, so the T cells may come from the graft donor. The CDR3 runs from the conserved cysteine through the conserved F or W. Fields, in order: V gene, J gene, CDR3 protein.

TRBV7-2,TRBJ1-3,CASSWRQGTIYF
TRBV29-1,TRBJ1-4,CSVNDRGLGEKLFF
TRBV11-2,TRBJ2-3,CASSPGVDTQYF
TRBV12-3/TRBV12-4,TRBJ1-1,CASSLTLGHNTEAFF
TRBV20-1,TRBJ2-7,CSAPGHGSYEQYF
TRBV5-8,TRBJ1-6,CASSLAPLSSYNSPLHF
TRBV5-5,TRBJ2-1,CASSLTSGRVNEQFF
TRBV19,TRBJ1-2,CASTRTVSGYGYTF
TRBV4-3,TRBJ2-1,CASSQVLTSGGYNEQFF
TRBV6-2/TRBV6-3,TRBJ1-5,CASGTIGGRTGGARVCNQPQHF
TRBV4-3,TRBJ1-1,CASSQDMEGDTEAFF
TRBV5-5,TRBJ2-1,CASSLATGPYEQFF
TRBV3-1,TRBJ2-1,CASSQSPHLNYNEQFF
TRBV7-2,TRBJ2-7,CASSLRAGPTYEQYF
TRBV5-5,TRBJ2-5,CASSLTGEARETQYF
TRBV20-1,TRBJ2-1,CSARLLSSYNEQFF
TRBV11-2,TRBJ2-4,CASGPGGAWAKNIQYF
TRBV2,TRBJ1-6,CASSATGRIYNSPLHF
TRBV6-1,TRBJ1-3,CASSRTVGNTIYF
TRBV27,TRBJ2-7,CASSFMFTSSYEQYF
TRBV5-1,TRBJ2-7,CASSLWTVPSYEQYF
TRBV7-2,TRBJ2-4,CASSLARARAKNIQYF
TRBV24-1,TRBJ2-1,CATSDSGPSSYNEQFF
TRBV15,TRBJ2-7,CATSRDGPVGAYEQYF
TRBV29-1,TRBJ2-1,CSARQGNEQFF
TRBV4-1,TRBJ2-7,CASSQDRDRGYEQYF
TRBV20-1,TRBJ1-4,CSARDRGATNEKLFF
TRBV6-5,TRBJ2-2,CASSLLAANTGELFF
TRBV20-1,TRBJ1-4,CSARDLIGPVNEKLFF
TRBV3-1,TRBJ2-4,CASSPRYRDLAKNIQYF
TRBV12-3/TRBV12-4,TRBJ2-1,CASSPTRGLYNEQFF
TRBV29-1,TRBJ1-5,CSVAIGTGGNQPQHF
TRBV12-3/TRBV12-4,TRBJ2-1,CASSLWTSGNYNEQFF
TRBV28,TRBJ2-2,CASSLYQDTGELFF
TRBV4-1,TRBJ2-2,CASSHPGKDTGELFF
TRBV5-1,TRBJ1-5,CASSPTTGDGGQPQHF
TRBV6-2/TRBV6-3,TRBJ2-2,CASNRGLVNTGELFF
TRBV5-1,TRBJ2-1,CASSWTPFDRATGYLQFF
TRBV5-1,TRBJ2-7,CASSLRPDSYEQYF
TRBV20-1,TRBJ2-5,CSARLAAETQYF
TRBV4-3,TRBJ2-7,CASSQDTDSLTYEQYF
TRBV5-1,TRBJ2-1,CASSLRISYNEQFF
TRBV10-1,TRBJ2-2,CASSEFQGAAGELFF
TRBV7-9,TRBJ2-3,CASSLQAARTDTQYF
TRBV27,TRBJ2-3,CASSLRGIRVTDTQYF
TRBV12-3/TRBV12-4,TRBJ2-7,CASSRQGYSYEQYF
TRBV28,TRBJ2-3,CASSLFLPDRTQYF
TRBV12-3/TRBV12-4,TRBJ2-1,CASSPLSGRVTYNEQFF
TRBV7-9,TRBJ2-5,CASSYPGQGVQETQYF
TRBV9,TRBJ2-7,CASSVRAGREIYEQYF
TRBV24-1,TRBJ2-1,CATSAPPAAGEYNEQFF
TRBV5-1,TRBJ2-1,CASSALAEHNEQFF
TRBV20-1,TRBJ2-3,CSAPRTSGLNTDTQYF
TRBV4-1,TRBJ1-6,CASTLANSPLHF
TRBV12-3/TRBV12-4,TRBJ1-6,CASGQGRPLHF
TRBV20-1,TRBJ1-1,CSARDTYEAFF
TRBV4-1,TRBJ1-1,CASSSLDGRLNTEAFF
TRBV5-1,TRBJ2-5,CASSPVGYVQETQYF